Listed here is a single T cell receptor (beta chain). CDR3 size: 15 residues. In germline, CDR1 is SGHRS, CDR2 YFSETQ. V dropped 1 base and J dropped 0; count of bases not matched to a gene: 1. This specimen comes from a study of blood T cell repertoires in COVID-19. Turning to the study itself: The United States, Italy and Spain provided the acute and convalescent COVID-19 samples. T cells, B-cell-depleted T cells, or PBMCs supplied cDNA or gDNA.

Original processing methods: The assay estimated nucleated cells by amplifying reference gene primers. Generated by immunoSEQ multiplex PCR, the TCRdb table keeps only in-frame clones and is missing some. V and J calls and clone size follow that table, whereas D and trimming were derived from the DNA. The table records roughly 220,000 clones, 80% to 85% of them present only once. This chain uses TRBV5-1 with TRBJ2-3, with 8 positions matching TRBD2. The sample consisted of peripheral blood. This clonotype originated in a woman aged 60-70 years with acute or convalescent COVID-19. The CDR3 nucleotides read TGCGCCAGCAGCTTGATAGCGGGGAGCACAGATACGCAGTATTTT. It yields the protein CASSLIAGSTDTQYF.